Included here is one TCR beta chain sequence, with context. Trimming took 0 bases from V and 3 from J, leaving 18 bases between them. Germline V gene sequence: CDR1 MRHNA, CDR2 SNTAGT. The CDR3 totals 17 residues. This specimen belongs to a study of T-cell memory formation after mild COVID-19. A single record per CDR3 protein comes from TCRdb applying MiXCR to the 5' RACE reads. Among 250,000 to 300,000 distinct CDR3 sequences listed, 15% to 20% were seen once. The clonotype originates from a man aged 18 to 30 who had mild COVID-19 (a few samples of this study predate the infection). Cell type and time point are not known. The rearrangement joins TRBV6-4 to TRBJ2-7, with D possibly being TRBD1 (5 bases). Source material: PBMCs or a T cell subset sorted from them (not recorded which). CDR3 residues: CASSDSRMGQFHYEQYF. CDR3 DNA: TGTGCCAGCAGTGACTCAAGGATGGGGCAGTTTCACTACGAGCAGTACTTC.